This T cell receptor (beta chain) was captured in a study of Ad26.COV2.S vaccination and SARS-CoV-2 variants. Profiled with immunoSEQ multiplex PCR; TCRdb holds only in-frame clones, not every one. The table records 240,000 or so clones, around 87% of them present only once. The CDR3 is 15 amino acids. V dropped 2 bases and J dropped 4; count of bases not matched to a gene: 6. CDR1 is SGHNT and CDR2 is YENEEA in the germline V gene. The treatment is: some 20 received Ad26.COV2.S at low or high dose, single or two shots; 5 received placebo; per-sample allocation not given. Each sample was drawn 63 days after the first injection (of vaccine or placebo).

The sequence was collected from a person aged 18-60 years who received the Ad26.COV2.S COVID-19 vaccine or a placebo. This rearrangement joins TRBV11-3 to TRBJ2-7, with TRBD2 matching over 9 bases. The sample here was peripheral blood, taken in a trial of Ad26.COV2.S vaccine versus placebo. The CDR3: CASSLTAGGRYEQYF. In DNA form, the CDR3 reads TGTGCCAGCAGCTTAACAGCGGGGGGACGGTACGAGCAGTACTTC.